What follows are 8 T cell receptor beta chains derived from one specimen sequenced in a study of siplizumab effects on memory and regulatory T cells. Sequenced by immunoSEQ multiplex PCR; TCRdb stores in-frame clones only, minus some. Of some 100,000 clones listed, roughly 96% are singletons. Sequencing input: naive CD4+ T cells sorted from blood. The source of these receptors is a human donor in good health.

V and J are TRBV19 and TRBJ2-6; TRBD1 matches at 7 bases. The CDR3 has 17 amino acids. Germline lookup yields CDR1 LNHDA and CDR2 SQIVND (reference sequence). Trimming cost V 3 bases and J 0 bases; bases outside gene matches: 5. CDR3 sequence reads: CASSISPGGSGANVLTF. CDR3 DNA sequence: TGTGCCAGTAGTATTTCTCCAGGGGGCTCTGGGGCCAACGTCCTGACTTTC.

The chain has TRBV5-8 and TRBJ2-2; maybe TRBD1 (5 bases). The CDR3 has 14 residues. Trimming removed 1 base at V and 8 bases at J, with 12 bases between. CDR1 SGHTS and CDR2 YDEGEE come from the germline V gene. The CDR3 nucleotides are TGTGCCAGCAGCTTGTCTTTCTCAGGGGGGGAGCTGTTTTTT. This gives the protein CASSLSFSGGELFF.

This clone has a handful of counts. V usage is TRBV28 and J usage is TRBJ2-7; D is possibly TRBD1 (5 bases). The CDR3 covers 16 residues. The V and J ends lost 6 bases and 6 bases respectively, with 24 bases between them. Germline loops: CDR1 MDHEN, CDR2 SYDVKM. In DNA, the CDR3 is TGTGCCAGCAGGACAGACAATCCCGAAAGGGGTAGCGAGCAGTACTTC. Its translation: CASRTDNPERGSEQYF.

The gene calls are TRBV11-2 and TRBJ1-2; 8 nucleotides line up with TRBD1. The length of the CDR3 is 15 residues. The V and J ends lost 5 bases and 0 bases, in that order; junction bases with no gene match: 5. Germline CDR1 is SGHAT and CDR2 is FQNNGV. The CDR3 spells CASSPGTGTNYGYTF. DNA for the CDR3: TGTGCCAGCAGCCCCGGGACAGGAACTAACTATGGCTACACCTTC. Using reference TRBV11-2 and TRBJ1-2 for the parts outside the CDR3, the full variable domain is EAGVAQSPRYKIIEKRQSVAFWCNPISGHATLYWYQQILGQGPKLLIQFQNNGVVDDSQLPKDRFSAERLKGVDSTLKIQPAKLEDSAVYLCASSPGTGTNYGYTFGSGTRLTVV.

The chain links TRBV9 to TRBJ2-2; the match to TRBD2 covers 12 bases. This CDR3 comprises 15 residues. CDR1 is SGDLS, CDR2 YYNGEE, per germline. V shed 6 bases, J shed 6 bases, and the junction held 6 bases outside the gene matches. CDR3 DNA: TGTGCCAGCACTCGGACTAGCGGGGTCTCCGGGGAGCTGTTTTTT. Translating it yields CASTRTSGVSGELFF.

This clone was counted once. V is TRBV11-2 and J is TRBJ2-7; 9 nucleotides line up with TRBD1. CDR1 is SGHAT and CDR2 is FQNNGV in the germline V gene. The CDR3 length is 14 residues. Trimming at V came to 6 bases and at J to 0 bases, leaving 3 bases not matched to a gene. The CDR3 sequence is CASRGDRVSYEQYF. CDR3 coding DNA: TGTGCCAGCAGGGGGGACAGGGTCTCCTACGAGCAGTACTTC.

The CDR3, as DNA: TGTGCCAGCAGTTTACTGAAGTACACTGAAGCTTTCTTT. It yields the protein CASSLLKYTEAFF. The chain carries TRBV27 and TRBJ1-1; D gene ambiguous. The CDR3 is 13 amino acids. Trimming left V 2 bases short and J 3 bases short, with 7 bases between. In germline, CDR1 is MNHEY, CDR2 SMNVEV (reference sequence).

J is TRBJ2-7 and V is TRBV27; possible D gene TRBD1, 5 bases. The germline V gene has CDR1 MNHEY and CDR2 SMNVEV (reference sequence). V lost 6 bases, J lost 0 bases, and 18 bases lay in between. The CDR3 runs to 16 residues. In DNA, the CDR3 is TGTGCCAGCAGCGAGATCCTCCTGACAGCCTCCTACGAGCAGTACTTC. Its protein is CASSEILLTASYEQYF.